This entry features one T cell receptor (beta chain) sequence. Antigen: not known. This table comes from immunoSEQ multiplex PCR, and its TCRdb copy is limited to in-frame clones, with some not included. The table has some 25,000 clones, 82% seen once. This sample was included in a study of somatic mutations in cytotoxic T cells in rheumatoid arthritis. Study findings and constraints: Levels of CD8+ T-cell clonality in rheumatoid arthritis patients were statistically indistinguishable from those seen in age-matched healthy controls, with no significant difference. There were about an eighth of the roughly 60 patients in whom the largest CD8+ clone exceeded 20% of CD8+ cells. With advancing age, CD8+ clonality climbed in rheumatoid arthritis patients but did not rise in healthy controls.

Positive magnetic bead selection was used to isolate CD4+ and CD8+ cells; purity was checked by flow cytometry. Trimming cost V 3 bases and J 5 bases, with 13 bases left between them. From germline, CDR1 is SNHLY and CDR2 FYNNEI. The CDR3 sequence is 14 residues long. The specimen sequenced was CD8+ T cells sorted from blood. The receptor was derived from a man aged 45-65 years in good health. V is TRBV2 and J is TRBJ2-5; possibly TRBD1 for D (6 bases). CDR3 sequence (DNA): TGTGCCAGCAGTGAGCACAGGGTCGAGGAGACCCAGTACTTC. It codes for CASSEHRVEETQYF.